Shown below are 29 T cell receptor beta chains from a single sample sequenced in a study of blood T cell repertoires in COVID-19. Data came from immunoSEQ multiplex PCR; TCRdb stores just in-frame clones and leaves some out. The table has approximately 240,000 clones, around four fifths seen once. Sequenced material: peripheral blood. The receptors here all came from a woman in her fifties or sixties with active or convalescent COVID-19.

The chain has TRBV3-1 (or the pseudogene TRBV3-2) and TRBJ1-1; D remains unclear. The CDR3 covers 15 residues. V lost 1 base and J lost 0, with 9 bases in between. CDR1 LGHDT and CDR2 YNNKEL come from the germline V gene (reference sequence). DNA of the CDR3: TGTGCCAGCAGCCAAGGCAGAACCATGAACACTGAAGCTTTCTTT. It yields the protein CASSQGRTMNTEAFF.

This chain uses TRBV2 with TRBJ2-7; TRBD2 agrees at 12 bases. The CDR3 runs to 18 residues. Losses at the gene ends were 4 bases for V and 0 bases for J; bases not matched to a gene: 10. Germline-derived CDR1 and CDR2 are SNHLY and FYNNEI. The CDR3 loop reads CASSGTRLAGVHSYEQYF. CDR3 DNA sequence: TGTGCCAGCAGTGGGACTAGACTAGCGGGAGTTCACTCCTACGAGCAGTACTTC.

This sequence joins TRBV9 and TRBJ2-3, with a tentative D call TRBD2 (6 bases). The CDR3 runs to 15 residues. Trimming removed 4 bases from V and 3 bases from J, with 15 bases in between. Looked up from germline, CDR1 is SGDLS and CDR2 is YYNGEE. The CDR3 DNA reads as TGTGCCAGCAGCAAGGAGGAGGGGTGGACAGATACGCAGTATTTT. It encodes CASSKEEGWTDTQYF.

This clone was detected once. CDR3 in amino acids: CASSLEGGDNEKLFF. CDR3 nucleotide sequence: TGTGCCAGCAGCTTAGAGGGGGGGGATAATGAAAAACTGTTTTTT. The V gene is TRBV7-2, the J gene TRBJ1-4; D is possibly TRBD1 (6 bases). The CDR3 length is 15 residues. The V end was cut by 1 base, the J end by 4 bases, with 10 bases between. Germline V gives CDR1 SGHTA, CDR2 FQGNSA.

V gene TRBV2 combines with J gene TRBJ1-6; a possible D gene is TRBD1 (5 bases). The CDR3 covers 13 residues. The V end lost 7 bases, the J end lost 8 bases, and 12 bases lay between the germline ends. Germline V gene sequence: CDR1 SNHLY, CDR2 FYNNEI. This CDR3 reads CASTEGAYSPLHF. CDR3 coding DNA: TGTGCCAGCACAGAAGGGGCCTATTCACCCCTCCACTTT.

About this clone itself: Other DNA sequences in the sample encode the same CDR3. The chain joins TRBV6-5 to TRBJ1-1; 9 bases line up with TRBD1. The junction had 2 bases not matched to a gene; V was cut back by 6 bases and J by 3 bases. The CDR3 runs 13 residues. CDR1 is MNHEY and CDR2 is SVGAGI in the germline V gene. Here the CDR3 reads CASSRTGDTEAFF. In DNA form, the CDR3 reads TGTGCCAGCAGCCGGACAGGGGACACTGAAGCTTTCTTT.

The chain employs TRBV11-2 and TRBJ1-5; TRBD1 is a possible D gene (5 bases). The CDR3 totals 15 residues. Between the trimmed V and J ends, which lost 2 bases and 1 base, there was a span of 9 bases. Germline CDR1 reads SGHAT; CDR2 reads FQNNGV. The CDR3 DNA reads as TGTGCCAGCAGCTTAAGGGGCCAGAGCAATCAGCCCCAGCATTTT. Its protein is CASSLRGQSNQPQHF.

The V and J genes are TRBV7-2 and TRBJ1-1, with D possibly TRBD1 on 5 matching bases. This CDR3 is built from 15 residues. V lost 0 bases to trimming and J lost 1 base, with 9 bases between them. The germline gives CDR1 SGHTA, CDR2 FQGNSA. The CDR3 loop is CASSLAAGENTEAFF. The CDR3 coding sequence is TGTGCCAGCAGCTTAGCGGCGGGGGAGAACACTGAAGCTTTCTTT.

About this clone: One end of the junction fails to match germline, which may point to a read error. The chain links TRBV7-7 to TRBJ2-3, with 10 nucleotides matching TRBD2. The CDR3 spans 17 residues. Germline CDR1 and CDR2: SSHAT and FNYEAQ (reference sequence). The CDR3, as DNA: TGTGCTAGCAGCTTAGGCCTAGCGGGAGCCGCGGGCGATACGCAGTATTTT. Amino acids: CASSLGLAGAAGDTQYF.

The CDR3 sequence: CATTRHLSLTTPYEQYV. In DNA form, the CDR3 reads TGTGCGACGACTCGTCATCTCTCCCTTACCACCCCCTACGAGCAGTACGTC. The chain links TRBV19 to TRBJ2-7; no definite D call. Germline assignment: CDR1 LNHDA and CDR2 SQIVND (reference sequence). The CDR3 length is 17 residues.

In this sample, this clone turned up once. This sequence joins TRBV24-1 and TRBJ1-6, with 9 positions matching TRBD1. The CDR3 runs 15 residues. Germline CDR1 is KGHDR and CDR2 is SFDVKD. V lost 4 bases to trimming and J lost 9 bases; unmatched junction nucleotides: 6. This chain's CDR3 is CATSDRTGVGSPLHF. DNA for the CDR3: TGTGCCACCAGTGACCGGACAGGGGTTGGTTCACCCCTCCACTTT.

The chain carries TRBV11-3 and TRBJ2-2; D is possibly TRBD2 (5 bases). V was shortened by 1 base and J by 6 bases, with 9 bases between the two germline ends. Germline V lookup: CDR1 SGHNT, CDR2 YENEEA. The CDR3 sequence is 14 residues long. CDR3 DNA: TGTGCCAGCAGCTTAGGCGCCGGGGCCGGGGAGCTGTTTTTT. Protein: CASSLGAGAGELFF.

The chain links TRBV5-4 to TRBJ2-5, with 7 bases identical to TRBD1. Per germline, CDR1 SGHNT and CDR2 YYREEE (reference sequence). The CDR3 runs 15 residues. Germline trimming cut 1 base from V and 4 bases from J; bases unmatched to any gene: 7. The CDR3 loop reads CASSLLGDRLETQYF. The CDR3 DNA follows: TGTGCCAGCAGCTTGCTCGGGGACAGATTAGAGACCCAGTACTTC.

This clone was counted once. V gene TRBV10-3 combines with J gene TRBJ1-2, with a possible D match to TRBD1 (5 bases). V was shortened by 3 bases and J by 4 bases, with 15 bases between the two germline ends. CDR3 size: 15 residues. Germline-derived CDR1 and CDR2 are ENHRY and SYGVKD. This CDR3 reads CAISDGDYEIYGYTF. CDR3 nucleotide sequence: TGTGCCATCAGTGACGGGGACTACGAGATCTATGGCTACACCTTC.

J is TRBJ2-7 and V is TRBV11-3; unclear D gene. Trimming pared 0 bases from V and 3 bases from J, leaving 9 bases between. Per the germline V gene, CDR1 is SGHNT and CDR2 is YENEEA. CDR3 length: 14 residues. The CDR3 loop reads CASSLDPVYYEQYF. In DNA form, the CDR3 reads TGTGCCAGCAGCTTAGATCCGGTGTACTACGAGCAGTACTTC.

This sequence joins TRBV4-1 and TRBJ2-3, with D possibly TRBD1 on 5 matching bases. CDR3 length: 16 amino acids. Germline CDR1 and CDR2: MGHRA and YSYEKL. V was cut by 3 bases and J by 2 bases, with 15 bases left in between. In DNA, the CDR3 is TGCGCCAGCAGCCACCAACAGGTATTAGCCACAGATACGCAGTATTTT. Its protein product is CASSHQQVLATDTQYF.

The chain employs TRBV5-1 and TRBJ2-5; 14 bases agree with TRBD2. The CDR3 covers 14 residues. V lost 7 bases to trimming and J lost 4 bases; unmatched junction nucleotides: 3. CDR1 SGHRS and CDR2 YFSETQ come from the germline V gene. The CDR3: CASGLAGGRETQYF. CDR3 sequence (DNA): TGCGCCAGCGGACTAGCGGGAGGTCGAGAGACCCAGTACTTC.

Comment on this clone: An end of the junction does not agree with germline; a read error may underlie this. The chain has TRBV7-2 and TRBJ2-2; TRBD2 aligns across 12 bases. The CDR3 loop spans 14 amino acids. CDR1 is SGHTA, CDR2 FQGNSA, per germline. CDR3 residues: CASSLAGGSGELFF. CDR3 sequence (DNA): TGTGCCAGCAGCCTAGCGGGGGGGTCGGGGGAGCTGTTTTTT.

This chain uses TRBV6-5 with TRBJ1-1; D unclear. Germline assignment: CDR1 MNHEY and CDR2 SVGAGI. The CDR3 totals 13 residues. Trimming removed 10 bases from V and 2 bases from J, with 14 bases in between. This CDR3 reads CAISPGINTEAFF. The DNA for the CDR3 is TGTGCCATCTCGCCGGGAATTAACACTGAAGCTTTCTTT.

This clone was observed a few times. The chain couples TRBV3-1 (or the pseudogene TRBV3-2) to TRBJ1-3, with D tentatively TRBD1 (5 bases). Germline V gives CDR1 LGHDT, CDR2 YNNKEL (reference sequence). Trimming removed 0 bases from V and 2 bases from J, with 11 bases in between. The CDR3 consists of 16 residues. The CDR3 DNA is TGTGCCAGCAGCCAAGATTTCCAGGGTACTGGAAACACCATATATTTT. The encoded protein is CASSQDFQGTGNTIYF.

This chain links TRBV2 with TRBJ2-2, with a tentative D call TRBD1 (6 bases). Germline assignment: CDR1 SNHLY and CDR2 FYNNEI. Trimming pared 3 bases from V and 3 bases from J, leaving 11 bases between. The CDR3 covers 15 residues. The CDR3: CASSEIRTDTGELFF. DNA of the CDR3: TGTGCCAGCAGTGAGATCAGGACAGACACCGGGGAGCTGTTTTTT.

This CDR3 is CASTSRQGGLETQYF. In DNA, the CDR3 is TGTGCCAGCACCTCCCGACAGGGAGGACTCGAGACCCAGTACTTC. The rearrangement uses TRBV6-1 and TRBJ2-5; D perhaps matches TRBD1 (7 bases). The length of the CDR3 is 15 residues. The germline V gene has CDR1 MNHNS and CDR2 SASEGT. The germline V and J ends were trimmed by 7 bases and 5 bases, with 20 bases remaining between them.

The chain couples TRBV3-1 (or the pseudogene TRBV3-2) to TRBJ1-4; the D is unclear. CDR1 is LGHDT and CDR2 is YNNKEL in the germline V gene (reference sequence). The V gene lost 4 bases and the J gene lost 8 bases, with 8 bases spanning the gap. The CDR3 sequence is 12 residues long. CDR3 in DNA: TGTGCCAGCAGCCCGGGCGGGGAAAAACTGTTTTTT. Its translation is CASSPGGEKLFF.

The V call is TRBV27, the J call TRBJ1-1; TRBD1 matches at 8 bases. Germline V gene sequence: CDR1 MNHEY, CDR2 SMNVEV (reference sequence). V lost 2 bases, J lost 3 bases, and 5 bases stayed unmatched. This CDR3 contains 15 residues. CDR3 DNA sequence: TGTGCCAGCAGTTTAAGGACAGGGAGGGACACTGAAGCTTTCTTT. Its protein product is CASSLRTGRDTEAFF.

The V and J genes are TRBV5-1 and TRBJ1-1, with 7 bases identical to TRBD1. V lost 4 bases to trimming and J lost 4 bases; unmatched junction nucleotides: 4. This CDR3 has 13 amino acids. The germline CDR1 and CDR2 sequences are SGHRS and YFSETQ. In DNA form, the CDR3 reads TGCGCCAGCAGCCCGGACAGGATCACTGAAGCTTTCTTT. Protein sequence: CASSPDRITEAFF.

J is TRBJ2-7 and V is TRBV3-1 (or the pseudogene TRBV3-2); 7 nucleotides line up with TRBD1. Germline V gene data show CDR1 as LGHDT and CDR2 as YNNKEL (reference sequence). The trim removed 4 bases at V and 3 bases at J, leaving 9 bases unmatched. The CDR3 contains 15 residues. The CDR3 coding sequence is TGTGCCAGCAGCCCGCTCCGGACAGGTATCTACGAGCAGTACTTC. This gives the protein CASSPLRTGIYEQYF.

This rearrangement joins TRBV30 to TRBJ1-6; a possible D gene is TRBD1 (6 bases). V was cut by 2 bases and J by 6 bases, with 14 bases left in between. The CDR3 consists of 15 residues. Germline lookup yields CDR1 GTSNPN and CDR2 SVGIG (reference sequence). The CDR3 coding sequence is TGTGCCTGGAGTTTCGGACAGTCACCTAATTCACCCCTCCACTTT. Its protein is CAWSFGQSPNSPLHF. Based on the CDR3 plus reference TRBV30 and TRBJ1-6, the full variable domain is SQTIHQWPATLVQPVGSPLSLECTVEGTSNPNLYWYRQAAGRGLQLLFYSVGIGQISSEVPQNLSASRPQDRQFILSSKKLLLSDSGFYLCAWSFGQSPNSPLHFGNGTRLTVT.

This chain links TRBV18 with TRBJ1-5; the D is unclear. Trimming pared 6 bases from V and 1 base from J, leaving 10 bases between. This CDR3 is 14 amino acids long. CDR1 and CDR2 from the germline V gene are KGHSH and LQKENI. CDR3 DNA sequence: TGTGCCAGCTCGTCGGGTGTGAGCAATCAGCCCCAGCATTTT. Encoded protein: CASSSGVSNQPQHF.

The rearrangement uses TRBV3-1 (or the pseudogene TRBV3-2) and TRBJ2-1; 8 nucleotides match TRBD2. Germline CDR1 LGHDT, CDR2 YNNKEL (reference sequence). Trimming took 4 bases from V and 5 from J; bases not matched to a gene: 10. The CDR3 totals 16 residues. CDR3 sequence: CASSLPLAEDHNEQFF. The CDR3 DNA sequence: TGTGCCAGCAGCCTCCCACTAGCGGAGGATCACAATGAGCAGTTCTTC.